The next 14 T cell receptor beta chains were all read from a single sample in a study of graft-versus-host responses after intestinal transplantation. Their antigen targets remain unknown. Profiling relied on immunoSEQ multiplex PCR, and the TCRdb table lists in-frame clones only, not all of them. The sample carries tens of thousands of clones, over 90% recorded once. The starting material was unstimulated CD8+ T cells sorted from spleen or lymph node cells, obtained before transplant. These receptors came from a human donor who was the organ donor for an intestinal transplant.

The rearrangement uses TRBV6-5 and TRBJ2-1; D is unresolved. This CDR3 comprises 12 residues. The V gene's germline CDR1 is MNHEY and CDR2 SVGAGI. The V gene lost 4 bases and the J gene lost 6 bases, with 7 bases spanning the gap. In DNA, the CDR3 is TGTGCCAGCAGTTCTAATTTCAATGAGCAGTTCTTC. Translation: CASSSNFNEQFF.

The chain joins TRBV19 to TRBJ2-5; 12 bases align to TRBD2. From germline, CDR1 is LNHDA and CDR2 SQIVND (reference sequence). The V gene end was trimmed by 7 bases and the J gene end by 5 bases; junction bases not matched to a gene: 8. The CDR3 covers 15 residues. As DNA, the CDR3 is TGTGCCAGTAAGCGGACTAGCGGGGCCCAGGAGACCCAGTACTTC. It encodes CASKRTSGAQETQYF.

The chain couples TRBV27 to TRBJ1-1; 8 nucleotides line up with TRBD1. Looked up from germline, CDR1 is MNHEY and CDR2 is SMNVEV (reference sequence). The CDR3 runs to 14 residues. The trim removed 1 base at V and 5 bases at J, leaving 3 bases unmatched. The CDR3 DNA reads as TGTGCCAGCAGTTTATACGGGGACAGGACTGAAGCTTTCTTT. Translating it yields CASSLYGDRTEAFF.

The chain uses TRBV6-5 and TRBJ2-2, with D tentatively TRBD2 (5 bases). V lost 0 bases to trimming and J lost 8 bases, with 10 bases between them. The CDR3 contains 14 residues. The germline V gene encodes CDR1 MNHEY and CDR2 SVGAGI. CDR3 sequence reads: CASSYSDYGGELFF. CDR3 bases: TGTGCCAGCAGTTACTCCGACTACGGTGGGGAGCTGTTTTTT.

The sample holds one count of this clone. The chain joins TRBV28 to TRBJ2-3; a weak D match, TRBD2 (6 bases). This CDR3 comprises 14 residues. CDR1 and CDR2 (germline): MDHEN, SYDVKM. Trimming stripped 3 bases from V and 2 bases from J, with 9 bases between. The CDR3 protein is CASSFLRDTDTQYF. In DNA form, the CDR3 reads TGTGCCAGCAGTTTTCTGCGGGACACAGATACGCAGTATTTT.

The chain uses TRBV27 and TRBJ2-7, with 9 bases that match TRBD2. V gave up 8 bases and J gave up 2 bases; unmatched junction bases: 1. CDR3 length: 12 residues. Germline V gene sequence: CDR1 MNHEY, CDR2 SMNVEV (reference sequence). The CDR3 loop reads CASGLAPYEQYF. The CDR3 DNA is TGTGCCAGCGGACTAGCGCCCTACGAGCAGTACTTC.

The rearrangement joins TRBV7-3 to TRBJ2-3; 9 bases are a match to TRBD2. CDR3 length equals 16 residues. In germline, CDR1 is SGHTA, CDR2 FQGTGA. J was trimmed by 5 bases and V by 1 base; bases with no gene match: 7. The CDR3 reads CASSLNSGSLGDTQYF. The DNA for the CDR3 is TGTGCCAGCAGCTTAAATAGCGGGAGCCTAGGAGATACGCAGTATTTT.

The rearrangement links TRBV28 to TRBJ1-2, with D hard to call. This CDR3 contains 14 residues. The V end was cut by 1 base, the J end by 2 bases, with 8 bases between. Germline CDR1 MDHEN, CDR2 SYDVKM. The CDR3 protein is CASSLYLDNYGYTF. DNA of the CDR3: TGTGCCAGCAGTTTATACCTGGACAACTATGGCTACACCTTC.

The chain is built from TRBV4-1 and TRBJ2-5; possibly TRBD2 for D (6 bases). V lost 1 base to trimming and J lost 2 bases, with 11 bases between them. Germline V lookup: CDR1 MGHRA, CDR2 YSYEKL. The CDR3 runs to 15 residues. CDR3 in amino acids: CASSQGSGFQETQYF. CDR3 nucleotides: TGCGCCAGCAGCCAAGGGAGCGGGTTTCAAGAGACCCAGTACTTC.

The chain is built from TRBV4-3 and TRBJ2-7; 7 positions match TRBD1. Looked up from germline, CDR1 is LGHNA and CDR2 is YSLEER. The CDR3 covers 15 residues. V gave up 0 bases and J gave up 5 bases; unmatched junction bases: 7. The CDR3 region has the DNA TGCGCCAGCAGCCAAGATGGGACAGTTGGCCACGAGCAGTACTTC. Translating gives CASSQDGTVGHEQYF.

About this clone itself: A far larger clone is one nucleotide away, so this likely arose from a read error. The same CDR3 also results from other DNA sequences found in this sample. This CDR3 reads CASSRTRALTEAFF. CDR3 in DNA: TGTGCCAGCAGTCGCACCAGGGCCCTAACTGAAGCTTTCTTT. The genes are TRBV5-2 and TRBJ1-1; no check of the table's D call, TRBD1, against the DNA was made. TRBV5-2 is marked as a pseudogene. This CDR3 comprises 14 residues.

The chain carries TRBV14 and TRBJ2-3; D may be TRBD2 (5 bases). Germline-derived CDR1 and CDR2 are SGHDN and FVKESK. V was shortened by 4 bases and J by 6 bases, with 5 bases between the two germline ends. The CDR3 is 11 amino acids. The CDR3 DNA reads TGTGCCAGCAGCCCTAGCGATACGCAGTATTTT. Translating it yields CASSPSDTQYF.

The chain couples TRBV30 to TRBJ2-1, with 13 bases lining up with TRBD2. After removal of 5 bases from V and 3 bases from J, the junction contained 7 bases not matched to a gene. The CDR3 covers 16 residues. The V gene's germline CDR1 is GTSNPN and CDR2 SVGIG (reference sequence). The CDR3 DNA sequence: TGTGCCTGGGGACTAGCGGGAGTATCTATCTACAATGAGCAGTTCTTC. This codes for CAWGLAGVSIYNEQFF. The whole variable domain, filled in from reference TRBV30 and TRBJ2-1, reads SQTIHQWPATLVQPVGSPLSLECTVEGTSNPNLYWYRQAAGRGLQLLFYSVGIGQISSEVPQNLSASRPQDRQFILSSKKLLLSDSGFYLCAWGLAGVSIYNEQFFGPGTRLTVL.

The CDR3: CASSFSGYNSPLHF. As DNA, the CDR3 is TGTGCCAGCAGTTTCTCAGGTTATAATTCACCCCTCCACTTT. The chain carries TRBV27 and TRBJ1-6, with D unclear. Germline lookup yields CDR1 MNHEY and CDR2 SMNVEV (reference sequence). Between the trimmed V and J ends, which lost 3 bases and 4 bases, there was a span of 7 bases. The CDR3 contains 14 residues.